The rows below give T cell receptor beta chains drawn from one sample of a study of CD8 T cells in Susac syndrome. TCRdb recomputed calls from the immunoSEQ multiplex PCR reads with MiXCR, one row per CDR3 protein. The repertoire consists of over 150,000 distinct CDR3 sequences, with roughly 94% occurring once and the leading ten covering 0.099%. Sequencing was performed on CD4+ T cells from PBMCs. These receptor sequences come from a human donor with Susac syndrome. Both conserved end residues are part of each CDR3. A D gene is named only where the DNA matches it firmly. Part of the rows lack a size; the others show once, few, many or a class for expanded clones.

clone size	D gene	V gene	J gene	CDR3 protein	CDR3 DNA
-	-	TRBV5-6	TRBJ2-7	CASSKGTSNLLGYEQYF	TGTGCCAGCAGCAAAGGGACATCAAACCTTCTAGGGTACGAGCAGTACTTC
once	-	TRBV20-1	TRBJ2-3	CSAGWQRTDTQYF	TGCAGTGCTGGGTGGCAGCGCACAGATACGCAGTATTTT
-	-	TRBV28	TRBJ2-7	CASSLGGRAYEQYF	TGTGCCAGCAGTTTGGGGGGAAGGGCCTACGAGCAGTACTTC
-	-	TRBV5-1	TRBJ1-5	CASSASAGYGQPQHF	TGCGCCAGCAGCGCCTCAGCAGGGTACGGTCAGCCCCAGCATTTT
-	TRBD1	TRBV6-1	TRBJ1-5	CASRQTGPLYSNQPQHF	TGTGCCAGCAGGCAGACAGGGCCCCTATATAGCAATCAGCCCCAGCATTTT
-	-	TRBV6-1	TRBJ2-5	CASSEARVQTQYF	TGTGCCAGCAGTGAAGCTAGGGTACAGACCCAGTACTTC
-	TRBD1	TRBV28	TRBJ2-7	CASRLTGGGEQYF	TGTGCCAGCCGACTCACAGGGGGCGGGGAGCAGTACTTC
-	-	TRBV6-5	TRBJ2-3	CASSPGFGTQYF	TGTGCCAGCAGTCCGGGTTTTGGTACGCAGTATTTT
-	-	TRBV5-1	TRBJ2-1	CASSPGPRASNEQFF	TGCGCCAGCAGCCCCGGACCACGGGCTAGTAATGAGCAGTTCTTC
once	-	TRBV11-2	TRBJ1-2	CASSRRGDTNYGYTF	TGTGCCAGCAGCCGCCGGGGGGATACTAACTATGGCTACACCTTC
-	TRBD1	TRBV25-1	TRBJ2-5	CASSGPIGQAVETQYF	TGTGCCAGCAGTGGACCTATAGGACAGGCGGTGGAGACCCAGTACTTC
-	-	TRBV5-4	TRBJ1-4	CASSGGSGPNEKLFF	TGTGCCAGCAGCGGGGGGTCGGGTCCTAATGAAAAACTGTTTTTT
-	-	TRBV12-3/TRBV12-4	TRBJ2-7	CASSPNPGTSYEQYF	TGTGCCAGCAGCCCCAACCCCGGGACCTCCTACGAGCAGTACTTC
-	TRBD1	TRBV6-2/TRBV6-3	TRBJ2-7	CASSYRDRYKSYEQYF	TGTGCCAGCAGTTACCGGGACAGGTACAAATCCTACGAGCAGTACTTC
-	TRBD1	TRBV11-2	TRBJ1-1	CASSLTGAGGRAEAFF	TGTGCCAGCAGCCTAACCGGGGCAGGGGGGCGGGCTGAAGCTTTCTTT